This TCR beta chain was identified in a study of identical twins. V trimming: 7 bases; J trimming: 3 bases; junction bases outside the gene matches: 8. CDR3 size: 13 residues. Germline-derived CDR1 and CDR2 are SQVTM and ANQGSEA. Each CDR3 protein gets one entry after TCRdb re-called the 5' RACE reads with MiXCR. This sample has 450,000 or so distinct CDR3 sequences; more than 13% occur once, and the top ten carry about 0.52%. This clonotype appeared many times. These data also featured in a second study, about yellow fever vaccine responses in identical twins.

The chain employs TRBV29-1 and TRBJ2-7; 8 nucleotides match TRBD1. The sequencing input was CD4+ T cells sorted from blood. This sequence originates from a woman between 18 and 29 years old in good health. The CDR3 nucleotides read TGCAGCGCCTCGGGACAGGTGGGCTACGAGCAGTACTTC. It encodes CSASGQVGYEQYF.